This T cell receptor beta chain was captured by sequencing in a study of blood T cells in healthy people across ages. This clonotype was counted a few times. Its specificity is unknown. The authors ran a second PCR of about 6 to 11 cycles using a sample-barcoded 5' primer and a J-beta primer mix. Each CDR3 protein gets one entry after TCRdb re-called the 5' RACE reads with MiXCR. The repertoire has fewer than 1.5 million distinct CDR3 sequences, 42% of them found once; the top ten carry 7.9%. Study-level results: Estimated diversity that came from one million T cells was considered an underestimate. Across the age range, TCR beta diversity per million T cells fell in a roughly linear way. The study found more naive CD4+ cells and higher diversity in long-lived than aged donors.

CDR3 length: 16 amino acids. The ends lost 6 bases at V and 5 bases at J; junction bases unmatched: 14. CDR1 and CDR2 from the germline V gene are MNHEY and SMNVEV (reference sequence). The V gene is TRBV27, the J gene TRBJ2-5; 8 bases are a match to TRBD1. The TCR was taken from a woman between 18 and 29 years old in good health. The sequenced material came from blood. DNA for the CDR3: TGTGCCAGCAGGGAGGAGACAGGGGTCGGGGCCGAGACCCAGTACTTC. Protein sequence: CASREETGVGAETQYF.